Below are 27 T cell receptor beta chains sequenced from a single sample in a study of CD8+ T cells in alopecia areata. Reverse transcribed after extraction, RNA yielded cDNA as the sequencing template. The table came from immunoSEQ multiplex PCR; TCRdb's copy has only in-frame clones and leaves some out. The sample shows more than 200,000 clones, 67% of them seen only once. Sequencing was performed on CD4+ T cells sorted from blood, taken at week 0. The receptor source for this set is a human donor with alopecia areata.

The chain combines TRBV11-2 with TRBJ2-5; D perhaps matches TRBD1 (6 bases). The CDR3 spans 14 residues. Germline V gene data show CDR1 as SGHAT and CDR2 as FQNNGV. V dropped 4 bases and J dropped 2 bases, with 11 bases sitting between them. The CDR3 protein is CASSSRRGQETQYF. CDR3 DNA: TGTGCCAGCAGCTCTCGCAGGGGACAAGAGACCCAGTACTTC.

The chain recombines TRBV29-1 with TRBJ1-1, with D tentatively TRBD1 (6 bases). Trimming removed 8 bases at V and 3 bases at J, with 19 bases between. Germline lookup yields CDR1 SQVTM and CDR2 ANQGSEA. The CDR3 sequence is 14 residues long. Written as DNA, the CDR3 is TGCAGCTCCAAAGTGGGAGGGGGGTACACTGAAGCTTTCTTT. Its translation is CSSKVGGGYTEAFF.

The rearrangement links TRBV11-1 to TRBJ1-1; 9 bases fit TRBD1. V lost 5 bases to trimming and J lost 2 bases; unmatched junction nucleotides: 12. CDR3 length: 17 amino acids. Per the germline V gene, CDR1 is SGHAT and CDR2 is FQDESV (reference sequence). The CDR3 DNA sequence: TGTGCCAGCAGCCCGCTTACAGGGGGCAGTGGAAACACTGAAGCTTTCTTT. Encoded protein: CASSPLTGGSGNTEAFF.

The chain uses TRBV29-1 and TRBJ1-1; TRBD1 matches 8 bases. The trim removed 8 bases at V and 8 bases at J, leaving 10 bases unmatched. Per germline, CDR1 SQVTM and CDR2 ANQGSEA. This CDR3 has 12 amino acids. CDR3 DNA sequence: TGCAGCACTCTCGGACAGGGTCTAGAAGCTTTCTTT. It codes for CSTLGQGLEAFF.

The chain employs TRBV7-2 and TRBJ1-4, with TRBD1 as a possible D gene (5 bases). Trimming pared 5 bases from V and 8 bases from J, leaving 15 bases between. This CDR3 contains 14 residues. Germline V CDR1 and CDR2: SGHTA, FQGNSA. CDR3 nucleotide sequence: TGTGCCAGCAGCCCTCGGATAGGGGCCGAAAAACTGTTTTTT. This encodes CASSPRIGAEKLFF.

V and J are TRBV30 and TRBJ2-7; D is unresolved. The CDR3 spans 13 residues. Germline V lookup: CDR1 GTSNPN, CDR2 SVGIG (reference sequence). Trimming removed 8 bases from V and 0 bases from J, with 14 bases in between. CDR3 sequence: CARSIGSSYEQYF. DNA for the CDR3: TGTGCCCGGTCCATTGGAAGCTCCTACGAGCAGTACTTC.

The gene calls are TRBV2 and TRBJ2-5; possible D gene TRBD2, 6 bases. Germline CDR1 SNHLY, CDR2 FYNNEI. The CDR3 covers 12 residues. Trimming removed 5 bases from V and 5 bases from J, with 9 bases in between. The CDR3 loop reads CASSRLGETQYF. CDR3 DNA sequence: TGTGCCAGCAGTCGACTAGGCGAGACCCAGTACTTC.

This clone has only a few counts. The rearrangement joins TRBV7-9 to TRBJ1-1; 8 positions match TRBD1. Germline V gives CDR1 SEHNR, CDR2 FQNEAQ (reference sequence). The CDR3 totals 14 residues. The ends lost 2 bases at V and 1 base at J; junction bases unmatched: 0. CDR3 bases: TGTGCCAGCAGCTTACAGGGGGCGAACACTGAAGCTTTCTTT. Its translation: CASSLQGANTEAFF.

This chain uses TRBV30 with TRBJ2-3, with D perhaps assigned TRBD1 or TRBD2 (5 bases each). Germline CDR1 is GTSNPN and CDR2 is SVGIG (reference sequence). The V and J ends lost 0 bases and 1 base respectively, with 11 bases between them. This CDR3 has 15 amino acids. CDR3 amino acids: CAWSVGGLGTDTQYF. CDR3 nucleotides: TGTGCCTGGAGTGTTGGGGGTCTGGGCACAGATACGCAGTATTTT. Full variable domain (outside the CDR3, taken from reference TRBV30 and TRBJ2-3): SQTIHQWPATLVQPVGSPLSLECTVEGTSNPNLYWYRQAAGRGLQLLFYSVGIGQISSEVPQNLSASRPQDRQFILSSKKLLLSDSGFYLCAWSVGGLGTDTQYFGPGTRLTVL.

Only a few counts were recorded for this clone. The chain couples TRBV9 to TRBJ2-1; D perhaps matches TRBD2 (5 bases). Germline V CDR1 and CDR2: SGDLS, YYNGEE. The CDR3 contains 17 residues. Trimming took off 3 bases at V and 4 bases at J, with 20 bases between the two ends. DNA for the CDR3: TGTGCCAGCAGCGCTCTCCCGAGGGCGGCCCCTTACAATGAGCAGTTCTTC. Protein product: CASSALPRAAPYNEQFF.

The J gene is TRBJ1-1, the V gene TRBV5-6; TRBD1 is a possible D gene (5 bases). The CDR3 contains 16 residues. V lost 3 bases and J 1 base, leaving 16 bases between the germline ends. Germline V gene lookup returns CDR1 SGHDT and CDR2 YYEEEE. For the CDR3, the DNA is TGTGCCAGCAGCTCCCCCAACAGGCAGACGAACACTGAAGCTTTCTTT. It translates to CASSSPNRQTNTEAFF.

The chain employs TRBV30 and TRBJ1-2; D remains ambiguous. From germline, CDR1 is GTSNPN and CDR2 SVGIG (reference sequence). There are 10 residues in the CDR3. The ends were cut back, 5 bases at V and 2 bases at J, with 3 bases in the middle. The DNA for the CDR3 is TGTGCCTGGGCCAACTATGGCTACACCTTC. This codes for CAWANYGYTF.

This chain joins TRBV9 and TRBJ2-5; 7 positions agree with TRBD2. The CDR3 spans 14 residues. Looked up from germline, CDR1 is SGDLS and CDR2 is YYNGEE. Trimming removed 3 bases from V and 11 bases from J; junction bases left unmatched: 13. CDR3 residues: CASSADPAGREQYF. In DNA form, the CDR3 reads TGTGCCAGCAGCGCGGACCCGGCGGGGAGGGAGCAGTACTTC.

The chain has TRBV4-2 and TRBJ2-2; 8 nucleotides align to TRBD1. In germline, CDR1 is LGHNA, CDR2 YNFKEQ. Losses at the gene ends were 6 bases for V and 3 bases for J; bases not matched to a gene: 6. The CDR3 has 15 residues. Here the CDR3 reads CASSTWTGYTGELFF. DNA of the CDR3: TGTGCCAGCAGTACGTGGACAGGGTACACCGGGGAGCTGTTTTTT.

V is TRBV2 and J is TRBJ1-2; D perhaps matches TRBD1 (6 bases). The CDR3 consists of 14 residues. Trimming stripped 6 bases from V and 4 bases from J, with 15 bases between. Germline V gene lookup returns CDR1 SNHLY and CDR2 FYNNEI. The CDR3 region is CASSRDKAFYGYTF. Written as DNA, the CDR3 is TGTGCCAGCAGCCGGGACAAAGCATTCTATGGCTACACCTTC.

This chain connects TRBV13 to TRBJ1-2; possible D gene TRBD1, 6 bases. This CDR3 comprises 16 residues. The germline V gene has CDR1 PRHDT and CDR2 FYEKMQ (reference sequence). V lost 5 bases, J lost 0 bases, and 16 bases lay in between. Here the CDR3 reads CASSTPSGDTNYGYTF. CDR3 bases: TGTGCCAGCAGCACACCGTCGGGGGACACTAACTATGGCTACACCTTC.

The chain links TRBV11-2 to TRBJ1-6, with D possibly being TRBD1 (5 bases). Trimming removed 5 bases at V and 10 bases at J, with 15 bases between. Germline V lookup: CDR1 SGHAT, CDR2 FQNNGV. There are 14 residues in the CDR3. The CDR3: CASSPTGGESPLHF. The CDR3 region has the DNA TGTGCCAGCAGCCCGACGGGGGGGGAATCACCCCTCCACTTT.

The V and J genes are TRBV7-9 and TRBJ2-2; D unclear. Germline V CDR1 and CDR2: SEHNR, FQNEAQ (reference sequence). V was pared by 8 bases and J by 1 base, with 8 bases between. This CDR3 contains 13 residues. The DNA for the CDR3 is TGTGCCAGCGCGACAATGAACACCGGGGAGCTGTTTTTT. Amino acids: CASATMNTGELFF. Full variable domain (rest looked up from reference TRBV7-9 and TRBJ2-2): DTGVSQNPRHKITKRGQNVTFRCDPISEHNRLYWYRQTLGQGPEFLTYFQNEAQLEKSRLLSDRFSAERPKGSFSTLEIQRTEQGDSAMYLCASATMNTGELFFGEGSRLTVL.

In DNA, the CDR3 is TGTGCCAGCAGTCAGTATAGACAGGGGGACTACGAGCAGTACTTC. It specifies CASSQYRQGDYEQYF. The chain couples TRBV25-1 to TRBJ2-7; 9 bases match TRBD1. The CDR3 length is 15 residues. Germline CDR1 MGHDK, CDR2 SYGVNS. J lost 3 bases, V lost 5 bases, and 8 bases had no gene match.

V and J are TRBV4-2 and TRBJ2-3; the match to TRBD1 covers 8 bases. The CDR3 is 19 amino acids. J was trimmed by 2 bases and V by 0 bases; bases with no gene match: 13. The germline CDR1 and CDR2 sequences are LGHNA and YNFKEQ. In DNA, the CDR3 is TGTGCCAGCAGCCAAGATAGGGCCGGGACAGGCTTTTACACAGATACGCAGTATTTT. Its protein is CASSQDRAGTGFYTDTQYF.

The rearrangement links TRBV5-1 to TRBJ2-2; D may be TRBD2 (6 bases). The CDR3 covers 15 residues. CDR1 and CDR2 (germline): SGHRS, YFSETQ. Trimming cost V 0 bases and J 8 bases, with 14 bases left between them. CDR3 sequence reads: CASSLVVLANGELFF. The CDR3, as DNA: TGCGCCAGCAGCTTGGTCGTACTAGCTAATGGGGAGCTGTTTTTT.

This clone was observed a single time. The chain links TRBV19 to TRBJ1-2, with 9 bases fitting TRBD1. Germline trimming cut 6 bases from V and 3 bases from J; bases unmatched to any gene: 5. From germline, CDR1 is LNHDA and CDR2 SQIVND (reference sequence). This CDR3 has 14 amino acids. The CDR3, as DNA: TGTGCCAGTAGACCCGGACAGGGGTACTATGGCTACACCTTC. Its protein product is CASRPGQGYYGYTF.

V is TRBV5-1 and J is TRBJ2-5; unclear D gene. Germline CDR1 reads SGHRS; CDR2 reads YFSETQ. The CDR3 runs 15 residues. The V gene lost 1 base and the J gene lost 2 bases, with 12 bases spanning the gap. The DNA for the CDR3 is TGCGCCAGCAGCTTGAGGGCTAGACAACAAGAGACCCAGTACTTC. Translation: CASSLRARQQETQYF.

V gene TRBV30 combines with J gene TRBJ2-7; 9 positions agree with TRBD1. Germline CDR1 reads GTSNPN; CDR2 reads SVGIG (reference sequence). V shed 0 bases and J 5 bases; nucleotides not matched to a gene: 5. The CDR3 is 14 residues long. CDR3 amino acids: CAWSVLQGANEQYF. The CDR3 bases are TGTGCCTGGAGTGTTTTACAGGGGGCTAACGAGCAGTACTTC.

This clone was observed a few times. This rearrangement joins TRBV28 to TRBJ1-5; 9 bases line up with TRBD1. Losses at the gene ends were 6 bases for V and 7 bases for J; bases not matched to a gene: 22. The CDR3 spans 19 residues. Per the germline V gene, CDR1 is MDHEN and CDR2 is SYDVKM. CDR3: CASRTQRGPGTGFRQPQHF. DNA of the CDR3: TGTGCCAGCAGGACTCAAAGGGGGCCAGGGACAGGGTTCCGACAGCCCCAGCATTTT.

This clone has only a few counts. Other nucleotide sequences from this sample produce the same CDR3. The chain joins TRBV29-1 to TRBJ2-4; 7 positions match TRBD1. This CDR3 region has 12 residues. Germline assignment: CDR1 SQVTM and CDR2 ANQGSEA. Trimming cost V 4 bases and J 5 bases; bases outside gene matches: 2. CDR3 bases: TGCAGCGTTGGTACAGGGGAAAACATTCAGTACTTC. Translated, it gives CSVGTGENIQYF.

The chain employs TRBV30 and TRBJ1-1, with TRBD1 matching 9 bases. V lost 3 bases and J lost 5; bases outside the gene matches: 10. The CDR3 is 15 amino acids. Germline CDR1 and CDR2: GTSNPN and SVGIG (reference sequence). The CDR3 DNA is TGTGCCTGGAGCGATACCGGGACAGGGAGTACTGAAGCTTTCTTT. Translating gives CAWSDTGTGSTEAFF. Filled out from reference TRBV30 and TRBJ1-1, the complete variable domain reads SQTIHQWPATLVQPVGSPLSLECTVEGTSNPNLYWYRQAAGRGLQLLFYSVGIGQISSEVPQNLSASRPQDRQFILSSKKLLLSDSGFYLCAWSDTGTGSTEAFFGQGTRLTVV.